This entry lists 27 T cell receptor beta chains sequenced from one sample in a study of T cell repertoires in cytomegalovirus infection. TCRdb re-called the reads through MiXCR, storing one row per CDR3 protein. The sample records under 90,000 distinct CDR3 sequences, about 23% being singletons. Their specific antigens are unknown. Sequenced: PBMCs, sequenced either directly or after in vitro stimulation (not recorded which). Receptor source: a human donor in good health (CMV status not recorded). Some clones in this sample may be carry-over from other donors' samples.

CDR3: CASSPGLVSTDTQYF. In nucleotides, the CDR3 is TGCGCCAGCAGCCCCGGACTAGTGAGCACAGATACGCAGTATTTT. The chain recombines TRBV5-1 with TRBJ2-3, with 7 bases lining up with TRBD2. V dropped 4 bases and J dropped 0; count of bases not matched to a gene: 5. Looked up from germline, CDR1 is SGHRS and CDR2 is YFSETQ. The CDR3 is 15 amino acids.

The DNA for the CDR3 is TGTGCCAGCAGCTTAAATGCTAGGAGGCTAGCGGGAAATACGCAGTATTTT. Amino acid sequence: CASSLNARRLAGNTQYF. This chain connects TRBV7-2 to TRBJ2-3; 9 nucleotides agree with TRBD2. The CDR3 consists of 17 residues. Germline CDR1 SGHTA, CDR2 FQGNSA. Losses at the gene ends were 2 bases for V and 7 bases for J; bases not matched to a gene: 13.

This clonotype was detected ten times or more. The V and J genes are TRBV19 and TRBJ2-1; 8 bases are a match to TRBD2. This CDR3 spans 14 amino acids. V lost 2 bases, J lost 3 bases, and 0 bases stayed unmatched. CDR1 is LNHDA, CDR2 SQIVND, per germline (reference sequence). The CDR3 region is CASSILAGYNEQFF. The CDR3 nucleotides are TGTGCCAGTAGTATACTAGCGGGCTACAATGAGCAGTTCTTC.

The DNA of the CDR3 is TGTGCCAGCAGTTACGGAACAGGGACTGAAGCTTTCTTT. It is translated as CASSYGTGTEAFF. This chain links TRBV6-5 with TRBJ1-1, with TRBD1 as a possible D gene (6 bases). The CDR3 covers 13 residues. V was clipped by 2 bases and J by 5 bases, with 9 bases between them. Germline V gene data show CDR1 as MNHEY and CDR2 as SVGAGI.

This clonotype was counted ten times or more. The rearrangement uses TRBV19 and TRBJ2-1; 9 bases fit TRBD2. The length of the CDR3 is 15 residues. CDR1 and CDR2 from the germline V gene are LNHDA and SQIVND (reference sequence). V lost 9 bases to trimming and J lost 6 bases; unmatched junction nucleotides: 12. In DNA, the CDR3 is TGTGCCAGCCAAAGTCGACTAGCGGCGGTCAATGAGCAGTTCTTC. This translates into CASQSRLAAVNEQFF.

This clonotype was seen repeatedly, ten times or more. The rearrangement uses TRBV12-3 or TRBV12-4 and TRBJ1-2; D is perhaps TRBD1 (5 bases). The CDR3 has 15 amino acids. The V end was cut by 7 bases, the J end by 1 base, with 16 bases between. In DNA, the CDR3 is TGTGCCAGCATTCCTGACAGTTCCTTTAACTATGGCTACACCTTC. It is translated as CASIPDSSFNYGYTF.

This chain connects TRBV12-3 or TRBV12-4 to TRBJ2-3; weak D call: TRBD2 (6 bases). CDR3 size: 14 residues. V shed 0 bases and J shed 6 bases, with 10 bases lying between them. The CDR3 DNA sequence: TGTGCCAGCAGTTTAGCTAGCGGCGGCGATACGCAGTATTTT. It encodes CASSLASGGDTQYF.

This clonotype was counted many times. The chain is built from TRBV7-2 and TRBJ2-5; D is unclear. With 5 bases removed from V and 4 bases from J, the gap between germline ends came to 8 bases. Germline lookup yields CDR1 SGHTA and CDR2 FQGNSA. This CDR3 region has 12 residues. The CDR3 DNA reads TGTGCCAGCAGCCGCCCGAGAGAGACCCAGTACTTC. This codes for CASSRPRETQYF.

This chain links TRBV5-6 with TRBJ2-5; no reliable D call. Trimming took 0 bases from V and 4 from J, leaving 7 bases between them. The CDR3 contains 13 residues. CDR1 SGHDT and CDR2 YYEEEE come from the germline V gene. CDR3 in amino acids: CASSLDRVETQYF. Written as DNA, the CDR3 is TGTGCCAGCAGCTTGGATAGGGTAGAGACCCAGTACTTC.

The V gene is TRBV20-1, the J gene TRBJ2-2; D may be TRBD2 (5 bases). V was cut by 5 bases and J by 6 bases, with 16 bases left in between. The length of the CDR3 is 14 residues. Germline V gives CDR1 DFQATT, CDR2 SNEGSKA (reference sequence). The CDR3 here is CSARPILVPGELFF. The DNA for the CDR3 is TGCAGTGCTCGCCCGATACTAGTCCCCGGGGAGCTGTTTTTT.

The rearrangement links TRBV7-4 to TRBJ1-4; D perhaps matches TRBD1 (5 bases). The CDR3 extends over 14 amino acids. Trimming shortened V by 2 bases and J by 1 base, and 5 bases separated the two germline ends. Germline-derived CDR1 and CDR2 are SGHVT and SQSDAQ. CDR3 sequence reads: CASSLQGTNEKLFF. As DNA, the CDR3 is TGTGCCAGCAGCTTACAGGGAACTAATGAAAAACTGTTTTTT.

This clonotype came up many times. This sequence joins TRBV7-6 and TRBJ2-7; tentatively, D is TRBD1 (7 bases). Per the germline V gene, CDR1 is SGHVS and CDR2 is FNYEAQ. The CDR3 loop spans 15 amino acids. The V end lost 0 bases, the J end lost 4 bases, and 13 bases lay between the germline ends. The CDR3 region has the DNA TGTGCCAGCAGCTTAGCTCCAGGGGGGCGATACGAGCAGTACGTC. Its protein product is CASSLAPGGRYEQYV.

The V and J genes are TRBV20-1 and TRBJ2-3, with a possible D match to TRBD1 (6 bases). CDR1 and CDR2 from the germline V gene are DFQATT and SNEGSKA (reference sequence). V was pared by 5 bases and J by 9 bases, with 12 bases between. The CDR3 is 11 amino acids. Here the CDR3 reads CSAVSGETQYF. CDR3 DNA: TGCAGTGCTGTATCAGGGGAAACGCAGTATTTT.

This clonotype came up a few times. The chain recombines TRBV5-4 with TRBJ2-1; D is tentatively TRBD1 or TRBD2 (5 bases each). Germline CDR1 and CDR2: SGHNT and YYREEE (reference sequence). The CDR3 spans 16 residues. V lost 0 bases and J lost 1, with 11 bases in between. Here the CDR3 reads CASSLGGRGSYNEQFF. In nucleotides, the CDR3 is TGTGCCAGCAGCTTGGGGGGGAGAGGGTCCTACAATGAGCAGTTCTTC. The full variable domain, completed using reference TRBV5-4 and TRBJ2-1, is ETGVTQSPTHLIKTRGQQVTLRCSSQSGHNTVSWYQQALGQGPQFIFQYYREEENGRGNFPPRFSGLQFPNYSSELNVNALELDDSALYLCASSLGGRGSYNEQFFGPGTRLTVL.

In DNA form, the CDR3 reads TGTGCCAGCAGCCCCGGGGACAGGGACCACGAGCAGTACTTC. This encodes CASSPGDRDHEQYF. The chain recombines TRBV9 with TRBJ2-7; 9 bases are a match to TRBD1. Per the germline V gene, CDR1 is SGDLS and CDR2 is YYNGEE. The V segment lost 4 bases and the J segment 5 bases; nucleotides outside the gene matches: 7. This CDR3 has 14 residues.

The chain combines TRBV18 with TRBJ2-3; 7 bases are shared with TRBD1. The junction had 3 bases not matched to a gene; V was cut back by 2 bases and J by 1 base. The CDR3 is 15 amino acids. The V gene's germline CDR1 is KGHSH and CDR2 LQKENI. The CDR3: CASSPITGGTDTQYF. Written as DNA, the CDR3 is TGTGCCAGCTCACCAATCACAGGGGGCACAGATACGCAGTATTTT.

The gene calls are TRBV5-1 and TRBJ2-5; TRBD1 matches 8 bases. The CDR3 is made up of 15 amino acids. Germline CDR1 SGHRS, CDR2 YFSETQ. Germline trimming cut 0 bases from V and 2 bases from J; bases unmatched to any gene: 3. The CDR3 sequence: CASSLGTGIQETQYF. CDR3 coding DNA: TGCGCCAGCAGCTTGGGGACAGGGATACAAGAGACCCAGTACTTC.

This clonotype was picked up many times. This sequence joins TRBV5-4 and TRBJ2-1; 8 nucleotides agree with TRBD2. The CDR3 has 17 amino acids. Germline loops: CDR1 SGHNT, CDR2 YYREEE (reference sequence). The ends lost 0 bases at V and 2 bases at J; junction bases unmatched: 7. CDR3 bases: TGTGCCAGCAGCTTGGGTTCCGGGAGGGCCCCCTACAATGAGCAGTTCTTC. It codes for CASSLGSGRAPYNEQFF.

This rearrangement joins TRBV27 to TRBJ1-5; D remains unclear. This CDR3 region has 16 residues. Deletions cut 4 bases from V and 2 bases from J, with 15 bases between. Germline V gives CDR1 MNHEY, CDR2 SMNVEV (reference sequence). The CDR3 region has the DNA TGTGCCAGCAGTTCCTTGACCGATCTAGGCAATCAGCCCCAGCATTTT. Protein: CASSSLTDLGNQPQHF.

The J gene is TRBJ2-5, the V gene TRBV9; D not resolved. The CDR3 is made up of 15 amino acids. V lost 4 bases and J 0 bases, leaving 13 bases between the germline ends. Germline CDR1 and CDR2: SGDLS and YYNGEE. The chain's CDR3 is CASSLSPQYQETQYF. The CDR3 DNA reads TGTGCCAGCAGCCTCTCCCCGCAGTACCAAGAGACCCAGTACTTC. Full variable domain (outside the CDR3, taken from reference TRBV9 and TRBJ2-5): DSGVTQTPKHLITATGQRVTLRCSPRSGDLSVYWYQQSLDQGLQFLIQYYNGEERAKGNILERFSAQQFPDLHSELNLSSLELGDSALYFCASSLSPQYQETQYFGPGTRLLVL.

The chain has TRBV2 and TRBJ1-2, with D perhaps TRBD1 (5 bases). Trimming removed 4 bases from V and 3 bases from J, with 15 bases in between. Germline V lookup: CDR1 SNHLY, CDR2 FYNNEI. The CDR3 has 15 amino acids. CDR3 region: CASSGQRGEDYGYTF. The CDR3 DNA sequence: TGTGCCAGCAGTGGGCAGCGAGGGGAGGACTATGGCTACACCTTC.

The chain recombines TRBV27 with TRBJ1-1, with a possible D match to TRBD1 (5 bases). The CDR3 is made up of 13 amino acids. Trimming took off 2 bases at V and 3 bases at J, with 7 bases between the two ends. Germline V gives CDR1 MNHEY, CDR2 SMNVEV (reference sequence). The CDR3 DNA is TGTGCCAGCAGTTTAGGGGCGTACACTGAAGCTTTCTTT. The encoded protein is CASSLGAYTEAFF.

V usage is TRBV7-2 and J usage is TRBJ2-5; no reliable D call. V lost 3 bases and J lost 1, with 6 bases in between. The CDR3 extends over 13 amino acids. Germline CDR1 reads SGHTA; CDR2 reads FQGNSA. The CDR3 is CASSFSSQETQYF. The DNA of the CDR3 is TGTGCCAGCAGCTTTTCGTCCCAAGAGACCCAGTACTTC.

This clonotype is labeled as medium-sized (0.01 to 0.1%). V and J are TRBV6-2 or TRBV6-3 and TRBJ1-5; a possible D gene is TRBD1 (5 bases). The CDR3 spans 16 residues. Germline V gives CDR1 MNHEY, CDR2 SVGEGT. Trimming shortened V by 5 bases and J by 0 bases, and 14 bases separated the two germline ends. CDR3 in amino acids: CASSGSEGNSNQPQHF. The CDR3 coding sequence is TGTGCCAGCAGTGGGTCCGAGGGGAATAGCAATCAGCCCCAGCATTTT.

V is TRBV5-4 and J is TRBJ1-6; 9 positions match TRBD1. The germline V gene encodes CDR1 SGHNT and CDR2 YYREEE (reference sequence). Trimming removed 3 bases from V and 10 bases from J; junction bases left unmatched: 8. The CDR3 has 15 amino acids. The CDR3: CASSWRGTGKSPLHF. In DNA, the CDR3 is TGTGCCAGCAGCTGGCGTGGGACAGGGAAATCACCCCTCCACTTT. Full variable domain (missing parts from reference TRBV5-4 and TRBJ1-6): ETGVTQSPTHLIKTRGQQVTLRCSSQSGHNTVSWYQQALGQGPQFIFQYYREEENGRGNFPPRFSGLQFPNYSSELNVNALELDDSALYLCASSWRGTGKSPLHFGNGTRLTVT.

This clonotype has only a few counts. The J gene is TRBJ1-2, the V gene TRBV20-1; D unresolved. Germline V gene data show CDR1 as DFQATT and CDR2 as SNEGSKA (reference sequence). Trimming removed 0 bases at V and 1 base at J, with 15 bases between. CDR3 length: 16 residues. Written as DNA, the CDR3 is TGCAGTGCTAGAGATCCCCGGATATCTATTAACTATGGCTACACCTTC. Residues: CSARDPRISINYGYTF.

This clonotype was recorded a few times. In nucleotides, the CDR3 is TGTGCCAGCAGTTACCCCCCAATCTCCTACAATGAGCAGTTCTTC. Encoded protein: CASSYPPISYNEQFF. The rearrangement uses TRBV6-6 and TRBJ2-1; the D is unclear. CDR3 length equals 15 residues. Germline V gene lookup returns CDR1 MNHNY and CDR2 SVGAGI (reference sequence). V was pared by 2 bases and J by 0 bases, with 8 bases between.